Below, 23 T cell receptor beta chains from the same sample are listed, as sequenced in a study of cytomegalovirus exposure and HLA in healthy donors. Produced via immunoSEQ multiplex PCR; TCRdb's table is partial and in-frame only. The sample shows 250,000 to 400,000 clones, approximately 91% of them seen only once. The sequenced sample was PBMCs. These receptors originate from a man younger than 40 in good health and CMV-seronegative.

The chain recombines TRBV6-5 with TRBJ2-2; 10 bases align to TRBD1. Germline CDR1 and CDR2: MNHEY and SVGAGI. V gave up 8 bases and J gave up 5 bases; unmatched junction bases: 8. The CDR3 has 15 amino acids. This CDR3 is CASARQGAWTGELFF. The CDR3 bases are TGTGCCAGCGCCCGACAGGGGGCGTGGACCGGGGAGCTGTTTTTT.

A word on this clone: This specimen includes other DNA sequences encoding the same CDR3. V is TRBV7-2 and J is TRBJ1-5; 11 bases agree with TRBD1. The trim removed 5 bases at V and 7 bases at J, leaving 4 bases unmatched. The CDR3 sequence is 14 residues long. Looked up from germline, CDR1 is SGHTA and CDR2 is FQGNSA. The CDR3 reads CASSPGQGGQPQHF. In nucleotides, the CDR3 is TGTGCCAGCAGCCCGGGACAGGGGGGACAGCCCCAGCATTTT.

The V call is TRBV19, the J call TRBJ1-1; TRBD1 matches at 9 bases. Germline-derived CDR1 and CDR2 are LNHDA and SQIVND (reference sequence). This CDR3 contains 14 residues. V lost 7 bases, J lost 5 bases, and 8 bases stayed unmatched. CDR3 protein: CASTLTGGRTEAFF. The CDR3 DNA follows: TGTGCCAGTACCCTGACAGGGGGAAGGACTGAAGCTTTCTTT.

The chain joins TRBV6-5 to TRBJ1-5; 8 bases map to TRBD1. The CDR3 has 15 residues. The germline gives CDR1 MNHEY, CDR2 SVGAGI. After removal of 0 bases from V and 6 bases from J, the junction contained 4 bases not matched to a gene. The CDR3: CASSYSGQGSQPQHF. DNA of the CDR3: TGTGCCAGCAGTTACTCAGGACAGGGAAGTCAGCCCCAGCATTTT.

This sequence joins TRBV19 and TRBJ1-1, with 7 bases aligning to TRBD1. The ends lost 5 bases at V and 1 base at J; junction bases unmatched: 7. This CDR3 contains 15 residues. The V gene's germline CDR1 is LNHDA and CDR2 SQIVND (reference sequence). CDR3 protein: CASSPRTGSNTEAFF. The CDR3 region has the DNA TGTGCCAGTAGTCCCCGGACAGGATCGAACACTGAAGCTTTCTTT.

J is TRBJ1-5 and V is TRBV6-5; TRBD1 matches at 7 bases. V dropped 6 bases and J dropped 4; count of bases not matched to a gene: 3. The germline gives CDR1 MNHEY, CDR2 SVGAGI. The CDR3 loop spans 13 amino acids. CDR3 bases: TGTGCCAGCAGAAGGGGGCGAAATCAGCCCCAGCATTTT. Translation gives CASRRGRNQPQHF.

The CDR3 loop is CASSKAISAGPPGELFF. The CDR3 DNA follows: TGTGCCAGCAGCAAAGCCATTTCGGCAGGGCCCCCCGGGGAGCTGTTTTTT. The chain combines TRBV4-2 with TRBJ2-2, with D possibly matching TRBD1 (5 bases). The CDR3 covers 17 residues. Trimming took off 5 bases at V and 6 bases at J, with 22 bases between the two ends. The germline CDR1 and CDR2 sequences are LGHNA and YNFKEQ.

The rearrangement links TRBV12-1 to TRBJ2-3; the table gives TRBD1 as D, unverified against the DNA. TRBV12-1 is classified as a pseudogene. This CDR3 comprises 15 residues. CDR3: CASSFGQRFTDTQYF. The CDR3 nucleotides are TGTGCCAGCAGCTTTGGACAGAGATTCACAGATACGCAGTATTTT.

The chain joins TRBV6-1 to TRBJ2-4; tentative D call: TRBD1 (5 bases). V lost 6 bases and J lost 3, with 15 bases in between. This CDR3 comprises 15 residues. Germline assignment: CDR1 MNHNS and CDR2 SASEGT. The CDR3 protein is CASRAGLRNKNIQYF. Written as DNA, the CDR3 is TGTGCCAGCAGAGCAGGGCTCCGAAACAAAAACATTCAGTACTTC.

This chain connects TRBV28 to TRBJ1-1, with TRBD1 identical over 9 bases. CDR1 MDHEN and CDR2 SYDVKM come from the germline V gene. This CDR3 is 14 amino acids long. V lost 11 bases, J lost 4 bases, and 11 bases stayed unmatched. The CDR3 sequence is CACDSATGGTEAFF. As DNA, the CDR3 is TGTGCCTGCGACTCGGCGACAGGGGGCACTGAAGCTTTCTTT.

V usage is TRBV6-6 and J usage is TRBJ1-2, with 7 bases identical to TRBD1. Germline lookup yields CDR1 MNHNY and CDR2 SVGAGI (reference sequence). The length of the CDR3 is 13 residues. The trim removed 5 bases at V and 0 bases at J, leaving 0 bases unmatched. The chain's CDR3 is CASSTGANYGYTF. In DNA, the CDR3 is TGTGCCAGCAGTACAGGGGCTAACTATGGCTACACCTTC.

V gene TRBV6-5 combines with J gene TRBJ1-1; possible D gene TRBD1, 6 bases. There are 11 residues in the CDR3. V was clipped by 7 bases and J by 10 bases, with 13 bases between them. Germline V gene data show CDR1 as MNHEY and CDR2 as SVGAGI. The CDR3 spells CASIGQFTAFF. CDR3 in DNA: TGTGCCAGCATCGGACAGTTCACAGCTTTCTTT.

The chain is built from TRBV5-1 and TRBJ1-1; D remains ambiguous. The V gene's germline CDR1 is SGHRS and CDR2 YFSETQ. This CDR3 comprises 13 residues. V was trimmed by 7 bases and J by 0 bases, leaving 10 bases between them. CDR3 nucleotide sequence: TGCGCCAGCGCGGCCAATCTGAACACTGAAGCTTTCTTT. As protein: CASAANLNTEAFF.

CDR3 sequence reads: CASSLETGINEKLFF. CDR3 in DNA: TGCGCCAGCAGCTTGGAGACGGGGATTAATGAAAAACTGTTTTTT. The chain recombines TRBV5-1 with TRBJ1-4; no reliable D call. The germline V gene encodes CDR1 SGHRS and CDR2 YFSETQ. CDR3 size: 15 residues. V lost 0 bases to trimming and J lost 4 bases, with 10 bases between them.

V gene TRBV5-1 combines with J gene TRBJ2-7; 8 bases are a match to TRBD1. CDR1 is SGHRS, CDR2 YFSETQ, per germline. V dropped 4 bases and J dropped 4; count of bases not matched to a gene: 13. The CDR3 runs 16 residues. The CDR3 region is CASSLTGAVSGYEQYF. The CDR3 DNA is TGCGCCAGCAGCCTGACAGGGGCAGTCTCCGGGTACGAGCAGTACTTC.

The chain couples TRBV6-6 to TRBJ1-2, with no clear D. The V and J ends lost 2 bases and 3 bases respectively, with 10 bases between them. This CDR3 is 14 amino acids long. Germline V CDR1 and CDR2: MNHNY, SVGAGI (reference sequence). DNA of the CDR3: TGTGCCAGCAGTTACGATACTAAGGACTATGGCTACACCTTC. Translated, it gives CASSYDTKDYGYTF.

The CDR3: CASSPSVRGKGSGANVLTF. The CDR3 nucleotides read TGTGCCAGCTCACCATCAGTGAGAGGAAAGGGGTCTGGGGCCAACGTCCTGACTTTC. The rearrangement links TRBV18 to TRBJ2-6, with D maybe TRBD1 (5 bases). Trimming took off 2 bases at V and 1 base at J, with 18 bases between the two ends. Germline V CDR1 and CDR2: KGHSH, LQKENI. The CDR3 has 19 residues.

The gene calls are TRBV7-6 and TRBJ2-5; D gene ambiguous. V was cut by 6 bases and J by 9 bases, with 11 bases left in between. The germline V gene encodes CDR1 SGHVS and CDR2 FNYEAQ. CDR3 length: 11 residues. CDR3 nucleotides: TGTGCCAGCAGTACATCCCGCTCCCAGTACTTC. Its translation: CASSTSRSQYF.

This clone was picked up a small number of times. The chain combines TRBV11-2 with TRBJ2-7; D is uncertain. There are 12 residues in the CDR3. Germline loops: CDR1 SGHAT, CDR2 FQNNGV. The germline V and J ends were trimmed by 5 bases and 4 bases, with 9 bases remaining between them. Here the CDR3 reads CASSPLGYEQYF. The CDR3 bases are TGTGCCAGCAGCCCCCTCGGGTACGAGCAGTACTTC.

This clone has just one count. The chain employs TRBV6-5 and TRBJ1-2; no clear D gene. V lost 2 bases and J 3 bases, leaving 7 bases between the germline ends. The length of the CDR3 is 13 residues. Germline V gene data show CDR1 as MNHEY and CDR2 as SVGAGI. CDR3 DNA: TGTGCCAGCAGTTACACGGGGTACTATGGCTACACCTTC. This sequence encodes CASSYTGYYGYTF.

The rearrangement links TRBV27 to TRBJ2-5, with TRBD2 matching 9 bases. The CDR3 is 16 amino acids. Germline trimming cut 3 bases from V and 1 base from J; bases unmatched to any gene: 6. Looked up from germline, CDR1 is MNHEY and CDR2 is SMNVEV (reference sequence). The CDR3 region has the DNA TGTGCCAGCAGTTTCCCGGCGGGGGGGATCCAAGAGACCCAGTACTTC. This sequence encodes CASSFPAGGIQETQYF.

The rearrangement links TRBV9 to TRBJ1-1; 7 nucleotides align to TRBD1. CDR1 and CDR2 from the germline V gene are SGDLS and YYNGEE. The ends lost 3 bases at V and 3 bases at J; junction bases unmatched: 5. The CDR3 totals 14 residues. CDR3 nucleotides: TGTGCCAGCAGCGCCCGACAGGGAGACACTGAAGCTTTCTTT. Amino acid sequence: CASSARQGDTEAFF.

This clone has just one count. The chain is built from TRBV7-6 and TRBJ1-3, with a possible D match to TRBD1 (5 bases). The CDR3 length is 16 residues. V gave up 0 bases and J gave up 0 bases, with 9 bases separating them. Germline V gene sequence: CDR1 SGHVS, CDR2 FNYEAQ. The DNA for the CDR3 is TGTGCCAGCAGCTTAGCGGAGGGACCCTCTGGAAACACCATATATTTT. Translated: CASSLAEGPSGNTIYF.